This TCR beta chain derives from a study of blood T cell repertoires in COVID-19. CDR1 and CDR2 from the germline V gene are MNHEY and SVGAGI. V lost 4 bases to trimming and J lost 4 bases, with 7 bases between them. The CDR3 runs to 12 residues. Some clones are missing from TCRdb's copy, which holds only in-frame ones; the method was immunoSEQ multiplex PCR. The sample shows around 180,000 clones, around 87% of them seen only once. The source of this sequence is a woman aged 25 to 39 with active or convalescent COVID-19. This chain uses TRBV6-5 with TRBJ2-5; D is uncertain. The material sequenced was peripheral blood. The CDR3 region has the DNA TGTGCCAGCAGTTCCCCGGGAGAGACCCAGTACTTC. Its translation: CASSSPGETQYF.